The 4 T cell receptor beta chains in this list originate from one sample, sequenced in a study of T cell responses to AZD1222 COVID-19 vaccine. Data came from immunoSEQ multiplex PCR; TCRdb stores just in-frame clones and leaves some out. The sample has about 190,000 clones, around 93% seen once. This sample comprised peripheral blood, obtained on day 0 of AZD1222 vaccination. These receptors all stem from an adult in good health.

The CDR3 DNA sequence: TGTGCCAGCAGTGAGGTCCCGGGACCCGCTCCCGGCTACACCTTC. Translated: CASSEVPGPAPGYTF. The chain couples TRBV6-1 to TRBJ1-2, with D possibly TRBD1 on 5 matching bases. V was cut by 3 bases and J by 8 bases, with 19 bases left in between. This CDR3 has 15 amino acids. CDR1 is MNHNS, CDR2 SASEGT, per germline.

The V call is TRBV5-6, the J call TRBJ2-7; D uncertain. Trimming took 2 bases from V and 1 from J, leaving 7 bases between them. CDR3 length equals 13 residues. Looked up from germline, CDR1 is SGHDT and CDR2 is YYEEEE. CDR3 nucleotides: TGTGCCAGCAGCTTCGTCGGGTCCTACGAGCAGTACTTC. This encodes CASSFVGSYEQYF.

The table lists this clone with a count of one. The rearrangement links TRBV3-1 (or the pseudogene TRBV3-2) to TRBJ2-1; unclear D gene. The germline V gene has CDR1 LGHDT and CDR2 YNNKEL (reference sequence). The CDR3 sequence is 16 residues long. Deletions cut 3 bases from V and 15 bases from J, with 27 bases between. The CDR3 here is CASSHSVEDPLPPGFF. The CDR3 DNA reads as TGTGCCAGCAGCCATTCTGTCGAGGATCCCCTCCCTCCCGGGTTCTTC.

The CDR3 coding sequence is TGTGCCAGCAGGGCTTCTCGGGGCTATGGCTACACCTTC. Translated, it gives CASRASRGYGYTF. The chain links TRBV6-5 to TRBJ1-2; D is uncertain. Germline V gives CDR1 MNHEY, CDR2 SVGAGI. The CDR3 is 13 residues long. The ends were cut back, 6 bases at V and 4 bases at J, with 12 bases in the middle.